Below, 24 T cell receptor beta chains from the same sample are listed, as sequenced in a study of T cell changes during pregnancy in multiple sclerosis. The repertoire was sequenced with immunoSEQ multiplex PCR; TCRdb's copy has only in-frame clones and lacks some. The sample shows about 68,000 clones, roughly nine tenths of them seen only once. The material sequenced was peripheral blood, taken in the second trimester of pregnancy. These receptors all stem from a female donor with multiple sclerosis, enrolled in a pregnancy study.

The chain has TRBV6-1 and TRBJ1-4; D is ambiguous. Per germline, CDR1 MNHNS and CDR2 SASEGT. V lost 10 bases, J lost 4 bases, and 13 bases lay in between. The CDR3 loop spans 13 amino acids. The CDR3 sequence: CATAGRINEKLFF. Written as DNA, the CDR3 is TGTGCCACCGCAGGCAGGATTAATGAAAAACTGTTTTTT.

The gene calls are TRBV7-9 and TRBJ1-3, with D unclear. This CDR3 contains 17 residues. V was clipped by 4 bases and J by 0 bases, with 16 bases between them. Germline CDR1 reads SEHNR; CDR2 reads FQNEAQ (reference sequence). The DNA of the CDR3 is TGTGCCAGCAGCTCCCAGGTGCCGGATAGCTCTGGAAACACCATATATTTT. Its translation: CASSSQVPDSSGNTIYF.

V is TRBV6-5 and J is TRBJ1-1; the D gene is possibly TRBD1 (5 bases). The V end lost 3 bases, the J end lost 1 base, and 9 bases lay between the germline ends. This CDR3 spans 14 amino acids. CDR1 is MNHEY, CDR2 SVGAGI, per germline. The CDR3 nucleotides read TGTGCCAGCAGTTATGACAGTTGGAACACTGAAGCTTTCTTT. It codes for CASSYDSWNTEAFF.

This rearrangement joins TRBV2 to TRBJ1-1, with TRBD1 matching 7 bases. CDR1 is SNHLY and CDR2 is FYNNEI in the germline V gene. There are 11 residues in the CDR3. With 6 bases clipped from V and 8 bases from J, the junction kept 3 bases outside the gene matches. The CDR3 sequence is CASRGGQEAFF. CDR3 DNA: TGTGCCAGCAGGGGGGGACAGGAAGCTTTCTTT.

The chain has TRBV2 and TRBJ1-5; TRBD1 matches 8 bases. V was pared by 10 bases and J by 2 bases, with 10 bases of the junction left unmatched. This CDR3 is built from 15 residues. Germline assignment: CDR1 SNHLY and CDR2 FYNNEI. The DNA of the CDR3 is TGTGCCACCACGAGGGGACAGGCCCGCAATCAGCCCCAGCATTTT. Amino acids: CATTRGQARNQPQHF.

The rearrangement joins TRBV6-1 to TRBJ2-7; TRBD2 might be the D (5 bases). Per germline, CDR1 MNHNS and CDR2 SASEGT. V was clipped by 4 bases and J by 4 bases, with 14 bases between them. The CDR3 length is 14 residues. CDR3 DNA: TGTGCCAGCAGTGCCGGGGTTAGGGTTTACGAGCAGTACTTC. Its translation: CASSAGVRVYEQYF.

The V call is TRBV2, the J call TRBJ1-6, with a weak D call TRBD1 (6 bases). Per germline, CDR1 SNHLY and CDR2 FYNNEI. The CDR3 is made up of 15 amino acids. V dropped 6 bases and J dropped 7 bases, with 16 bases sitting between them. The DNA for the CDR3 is TGTGCCAGCAGAGACAGGCAGACTTTAAATTCACCCCTCCACTTT. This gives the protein CASRDRQTLNSPLHF.

CDR3 amino acids: CASSLRFGLAGIPSYNEQFF. The CDR3 DNA sequence: TGTGCCAGCAGTTTAAGATTTGGACTAGCGGGGATCCCCTCCTACAATGAGCAGTTCTTC. The chain carries TRBV27 and TRBJ2-1; 12 bases line up with TRBD2. The V gene end was trimmed by 2 bases and the J gene end by 0 bases; junction bases not matched to a gene: 11. Per the germline V gene, CDR1 is MNHEY and CDR2 is SMNVEV (reference sequence). The CDR3 is made up of 20 amino acids.

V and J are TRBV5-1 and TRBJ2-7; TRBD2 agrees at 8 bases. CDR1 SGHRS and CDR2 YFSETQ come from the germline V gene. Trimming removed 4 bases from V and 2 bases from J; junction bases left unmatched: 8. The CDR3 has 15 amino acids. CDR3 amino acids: CASSHRGGPTYEQYF. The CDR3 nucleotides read TGCGCCAGCAGCCACCGCGGGGGGCCGACCTACGAGCAGTACTTC.

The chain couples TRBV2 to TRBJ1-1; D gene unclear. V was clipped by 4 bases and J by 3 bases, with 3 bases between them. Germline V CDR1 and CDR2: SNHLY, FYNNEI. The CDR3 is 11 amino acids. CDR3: CASSGHTEAFF. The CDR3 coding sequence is TGTGCCAGCAGTGGGCACACTGAAGCTTTCTTT.

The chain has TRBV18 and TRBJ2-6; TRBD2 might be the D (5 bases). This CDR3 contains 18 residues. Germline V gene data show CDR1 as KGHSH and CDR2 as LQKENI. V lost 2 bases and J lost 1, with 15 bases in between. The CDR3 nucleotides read TGTGCCAGCTCACCAGTAGACATATCGGGGTCTGGGGCCAACGTCCTGACTTTC. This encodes CASSPVDISGSGANVLTF.

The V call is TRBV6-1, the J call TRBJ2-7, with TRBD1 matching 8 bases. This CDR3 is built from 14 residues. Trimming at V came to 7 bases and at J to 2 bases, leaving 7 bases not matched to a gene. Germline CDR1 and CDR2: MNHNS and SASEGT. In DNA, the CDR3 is TGTGCCAGCACTAAAAGACAGGGGACCTACGAGCAGTACTTC. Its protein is CASTKRQGTYEQYF.

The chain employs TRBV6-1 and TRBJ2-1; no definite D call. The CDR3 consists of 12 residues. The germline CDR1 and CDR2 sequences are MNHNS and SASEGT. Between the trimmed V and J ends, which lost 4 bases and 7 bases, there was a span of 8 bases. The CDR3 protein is CASSASENEQFF. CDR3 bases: TGTGCCAGCAGTGCAAGCGAAAATGAGCAGTTCTTC.

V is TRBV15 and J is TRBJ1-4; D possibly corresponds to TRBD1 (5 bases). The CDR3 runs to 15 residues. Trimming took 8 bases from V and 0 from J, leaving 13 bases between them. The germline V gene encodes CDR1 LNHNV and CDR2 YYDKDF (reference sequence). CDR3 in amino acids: CATLGQNATNEKLFF. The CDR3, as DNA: TGTGCCACCCTAGGACAAAACGCAACTAATGAAAAACTGTTTTTT.

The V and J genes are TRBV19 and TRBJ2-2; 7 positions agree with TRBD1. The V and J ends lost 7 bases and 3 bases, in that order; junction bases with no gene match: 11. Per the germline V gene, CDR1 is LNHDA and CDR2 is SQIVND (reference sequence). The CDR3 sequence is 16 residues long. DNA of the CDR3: TGTGCCAGTACCCCGGATAGACAGGGCTACACCGGGGAGCTGTTTTTT. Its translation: CASTPDRQGYTGELFF. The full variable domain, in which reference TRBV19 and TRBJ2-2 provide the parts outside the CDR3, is DGGITQSPKYLFRKEGQNVTLSCEQNLNHDAMYWYRQDPGQGLRLIYYSQIVNDFQKGDIAEGYSVSREKKESFPLTVTSAQKNPTAFYLCASTPDRQGYTGELFFGEGSRLTVL.

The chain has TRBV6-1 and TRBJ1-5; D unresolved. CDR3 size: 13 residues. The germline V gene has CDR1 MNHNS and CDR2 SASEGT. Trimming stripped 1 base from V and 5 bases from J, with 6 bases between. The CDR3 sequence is CASSEGGDQPQHF. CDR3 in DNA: TGTGCCAGCAGTGAAGGGGGAGATCAGCCCCAGCATTTT.

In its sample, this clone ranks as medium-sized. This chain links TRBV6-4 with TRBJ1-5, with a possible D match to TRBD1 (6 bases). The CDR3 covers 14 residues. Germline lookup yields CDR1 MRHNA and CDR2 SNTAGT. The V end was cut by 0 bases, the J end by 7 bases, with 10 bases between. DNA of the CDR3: TGTGCCAGCAGTGACTCGCCGGGGGGCCAGCCCCAGCATTTT. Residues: CASSDSPGGQPQHF.

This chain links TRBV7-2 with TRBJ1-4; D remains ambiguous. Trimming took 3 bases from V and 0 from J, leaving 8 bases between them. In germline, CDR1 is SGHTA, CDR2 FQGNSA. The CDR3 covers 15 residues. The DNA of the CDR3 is TGTGCCAGCAGCTTTAACCGGGCAACTAATGAAAAACTGTTTTTT. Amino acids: CASSFNRATNEKLFF.

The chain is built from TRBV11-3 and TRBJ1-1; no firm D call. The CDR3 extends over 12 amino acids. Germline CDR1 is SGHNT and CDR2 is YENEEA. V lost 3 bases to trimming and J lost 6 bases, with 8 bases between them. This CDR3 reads CASSFGGSEAFF. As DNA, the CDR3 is TGTGCCAGCAGCTTTGGTGGCTCTGAAGCTTTCTTT.

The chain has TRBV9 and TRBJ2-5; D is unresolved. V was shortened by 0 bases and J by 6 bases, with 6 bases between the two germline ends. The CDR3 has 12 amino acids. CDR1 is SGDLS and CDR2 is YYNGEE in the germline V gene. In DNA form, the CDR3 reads TGTGCCAGCAGCGTAGACAGCCAGACCCAGTACTTC. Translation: CASSVDSQTQYF.

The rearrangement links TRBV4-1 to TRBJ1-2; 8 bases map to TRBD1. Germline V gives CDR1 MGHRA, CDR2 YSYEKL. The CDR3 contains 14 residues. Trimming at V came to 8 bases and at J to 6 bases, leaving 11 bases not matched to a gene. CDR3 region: CASPSLDRADGYTF. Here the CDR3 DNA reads TGCGCCAGCCCCTCTCTGGACAGGGCGGATGGCTACACCTTC.

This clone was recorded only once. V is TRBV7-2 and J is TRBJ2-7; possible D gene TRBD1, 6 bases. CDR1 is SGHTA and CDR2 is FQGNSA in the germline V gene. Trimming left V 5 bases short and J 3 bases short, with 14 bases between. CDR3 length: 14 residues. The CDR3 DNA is TGTGCCAGCAGCCACACTACAGGGTACTACGAGCAGTACTTC. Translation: CASSHTTGYYEQYF.

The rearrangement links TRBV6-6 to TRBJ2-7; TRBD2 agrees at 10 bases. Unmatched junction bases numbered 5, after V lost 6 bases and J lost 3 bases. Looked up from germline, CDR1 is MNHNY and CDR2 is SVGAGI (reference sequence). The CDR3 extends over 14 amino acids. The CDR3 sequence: CASRGGLANYEQYF. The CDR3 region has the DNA TGTGCCAGCAGGGGGGGACTAGCGAACTACGAGCAGTACTTC.

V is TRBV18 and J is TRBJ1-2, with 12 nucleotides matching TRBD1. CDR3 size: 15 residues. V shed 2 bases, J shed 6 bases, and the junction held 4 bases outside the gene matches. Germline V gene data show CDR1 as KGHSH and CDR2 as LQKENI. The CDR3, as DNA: TGTGCCAGCTCACCATTGGGACAGGGGGCGAATGGCTACACCTTC. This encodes CASSPLGQGANGYTF.